This is a list of T cell receptor beta chains from one sample in a study of T cell repertoires in cytomegalovirus infection. For these receptors, no antigen is known. TCRdb re-called the reads with MiXCR, one entry per CDR3 protein. This repertoire shows 700,000 to 850,000 distinct CDR3 sequences, approximately 29% found once; its top ten account for roughly an eighth. Here the sequenced sample was cultured CD8+ T cells from PBMCs, taken from culture after CMV antigen stimulation. These TCRs come from a human donor in good health (CMV status not recorded). Some clones in this sample may be carry-over from other donors' samples. Each CDR3 is given with its conserved first and last residue.

V,J,CDR3
TRBV2,TRBJ1-5,CASSEGQGPQPQHF
TRBV6-2/TRBV6-3,TRBJ1-5,CASSPGTGGLYSNQPQHF
TRBV19,TRBJ1-5,CASSYWTGGLSNQPQHF
TRBV5-6,TRBJ1-5,CASSLWERGFKQPQHF
TRBV10-3,TRBJ1-6,CAISVRGGGLDSPLHF
TRBV7-6,TRBJ1-1,CASSLRSGALAEAFF
TRBV2,TRBJ1-1,CASVGRREAFF
TRBV12-3/TRBV12-4,TRBJ2-3,CASSPVPWDTQYF
TRBV15,TRBJ2-1,CATSRDTDRNNEQFF
TRBV7-9,TRBJ2-3,CASSFRLAGLADTQYF
TRBV10-3,TRBJ2-3,CAVSSSSGGAEDTQYF
TRBV9,TRBJ1-2,CASSGRRWMGQGYGYTF
TRBV10-3,TRBJ1-5,CAISETGVNQPQHF
TRBV5-4,TRBJ2-1,CASSLAGGGPEQFF
TRBV29-1,TRBJ1-1,CSVTKGTEAFF
TRBV27,TRBJ2-7,CASSLRGPFPYEQYF
TRBV6-2/TRBV6-3,TRBJ2-5,CATLERRSIWETQYF
TRBV5-4,TRBJ1-2,CASSFGDPRYGYTF
TRBV20-1,TRBJ2-2,CSALGGAITGELFF
TRBV7-9,TRBJ2-4,CASSLALRGRGNIQYF
TRBV14,TRBJ1-1,CASNQQFTEAFF
TRBV7-6,TRBJ2-7,CASSETDLYEQYF
TRBV11-2,TRBJ2-1,CASSAWTSRYNEQFF
TRBV7-9,TRBJ2-3,CASSFYDTQYF
TRBV6-2/TRBV6-3,TRBJ1-2,CASSVDLSSYGYTF
TRBV27,TRBJ2-7,CASRLRMDSSYEQYF
TRBV6-6,TRBJ2-2,CASSPQAGSNTGELFF
TRBV6-2/TRBV6-3,TRBJ2-5,CASSYGRGALEGQETQYF
TRBV7-8,TRBJ1-2,CASSLTRTTNYGYTF
TRBV9,TRBJ2-7,CASSVVATAGEEQYF
TRBV7-9,TRBJ1-1,CASNPGGQGLTEAFF
TRBV12-3/TRBV12-4,TRBJ1-4,CASSFQAGGRGTTNEKLFF
TRBV27,TRBJ1-2,CASSPSPPRGVLGGYTF
TRBV6-5,TRBJ2-3,CASSYLGLTDTQYF
TRBV20-1,TRBJ1-2,CSARAVPSRHGYTF
TRBV7-9,TRBJ2-1,CASSTPQTSDSYNEQFF
TRBV7-3,TRBJ2-3,CASSLTMTGGAKDTQYF
TRBV27,TRBJ1-5,CASSPRPGQPQHF
TRBV6-5,TRBJ2-6,CASSYSPKSSGANVLTF
TRBV4-1,TRBJ1-2,CASSQDRGRGPYGYTF
TRBV7-2,TRBJ2-3,CASSPGLAGGPRGTDTQYF
TRBV5-3,TRBJ1-4,CASIPGQAPGNEKLFF
TRBV5-1,TRBJ1-1,CASSLNGGFTEAFF
TRBV7-2,TRBJ1-3,CASSPGHGTNTIYF
TRBV19,TRBJ2-1,CASSTPTGGIGEQFF
TRBV29-1,TRBJ1-1,CSVEDRDRVNTEAFF
TRBV20-1,TRBJ2-2,CSAGQNTGELFF
TRBV5-5,TRBJ2-1,CASSWDRGNNEQFF
TRBV7-6,TRBJ2-7,CASSLLRGAYEQYF
TRBV19,TRBJ1-2,CASSLTGLSTDGYTF
TRBV5-6,TRBJ2-3,CASSFGTDYYTDTQYF
TRBV6-5,TRBJ1-1,CASYSNRGLNTEAFF
TRBV6-1,TRBJ2-3,CASIPTVGRRGTDTQYF
TRBV27,TRBJ2-5,CASSLYWGRQGAGEEQETQYF
TRBV6-6,TRBJ2-1,CASTLAGALYNEQFF